The clone carrying this T cell receptor (beta chain) was seen many times. Its target is unknown. The source of the sample is a study of regulatory T cells in long-lasting Graves disease. Findings and limits, study-wide: Relative to newly diagnosed Graves' patients, persistent ones had lower TCR diversity. Those with persistent disease had in common more public clonotypes (around 2,500) than new patients (approximately 970).

Time point reported: persistent/refractory GD, antithyroid drugs over 5 years with positive TRAb. RNA isolated from PBMCs was used to make the TCR library. In this cohort, patients came from an endocrinology department located in Xi'an, China. A volume of 7 to 9.5 milliliters of peripheral blood was collected in EDTA tubes. Library construction for TCR beta used iRepertoire HTBI primers and Arm-PCR of CDR3 regions. TCRdb re-derived calls from the multiplex PCR reads in MiXCR, one entry per CDR3 protein. The profile shows around 450,000 distinct CDR3 sequences, about a fifth of them singletons. Germline loops: CDR1 MNHEY, CDR2 SVGAGI. The CDR3 has 15 amino acids. Trimming pared 1 base from V and 0 bases from J, leaving 9 bases between.

The TCR sequence derives from a female donor with Graves disease. Sequences were derived from peripheral blood mononuclear cells (PBMCs), sampled when the disease was refractory, from a patient treated with antithyroid drugs. The gene calls are TRBV6-5 and TRBJ1-1; D is unresolved. Written as DNA, the CDR3 is TGTGCCAGCAGTTACTTAGGGTTGATGAACACTGAAGCTTTCTTT. This codes for CASSYLGLMNTEAFF.